Listed here are 25 T cell receptor beta chains from one sample, sequenced in a study of cytomegalovirus exposure and HLA in healthy donors. The PCR employed 60 Vbeta primers together with 13 Jbeta primers. The method was immunoSEQ multiplex PCR; TCRdb's version includes in-frame clones alone and lacks a portion of them. This table has around 140,000 clones, roughly 8.8% appearing once. The sample was PBMCs. These receptor sequences come from a middle-aged woman in good health and CMV-seropositive.

There are a few counts of this clone. V gene TRBV2 combines with J gene TRBJ2-5; 10 nucleotides agree with TRBD1. The DNA end is more similar to TRBJ2-7, so the J call may be wrong. This CDR3 spans 14 amino acids. The germline CDR1 and CDR2 sequences are SNHLY and FYNNEI. The CDR3 sequence is CASTGQGSSYEQYF. The CDR3 DNA is TGTGCCAGCACGGGACAGGGGAGCTCCTACGAGCAGTACTTC.

This sequence joins TRBV19 and TRBJ2-5; perhaps TRBD1 as D (6 bases). This CDR3 spans 15 amino acids. CDR1 and CDR2 (germline): LNHDA, SQIVND (reference sequence). V was shortened by 3 bases and J by 2 bases, with 13 bases between the two germline ends. This CDR3 is CASSIPGRGQETQYF. CDR3 DNA: TGTGCCAGTAGTATCCCCGGAAGGGGGCAAGAGACCCAGTACTTC.

J is TRBJ1-1 and V is TRBV5-1, with TRBD1 identical over 8 bases. Per the germline V gene, CDR1 is SGHRS and CDR2 is YFSETQ. The CDR3 extends over 15 amino acids. Trimming at V came to 0 bases and at J to 4 bases, leaving 5 bases not matched to a gene. CDR3 protein: CASSLGGQGSTEAFF. In nucleotides, the CDR3 is TGCGCCAGCAGCTTGGGTGGACAGGGTTCCACTGAAGCTTTCTTT.

The chain joins TRBV10-3 to TRBJ2-7; tentative D call: TRBD2 (6 bases). The CDR3 spans 15 residues. CDR1 ENHRY and CDR2 SYGVKD come from the germline V gene. Between the trimmed V and J ends, which lost 10 bases and 0 bases, there was a span of 19 bases. The CDR3 bases are TGTGCCAGCACCGCGGGGACGGCGAGCTCCTACGAGCAGTACTTC. Translation: CASTAGTASSYEQYF.

CDR3 residues: CASSATHVQGINSPLHF. The CDR3 DNA reads TGTGCCAGCAGCGCTACACATGTTCAGGGGATCAATTCACCCCTCCACTTT. This chain joins TRBV7-8 and TRBJ1-6; tentatively, D is TRBD1 (6 bases). Trimming left V 5 bases short and J 7 bases short, with 21 bases between. The CDR3 covers 17 residues. Germline loops: CDR1 SGHVS, CDR2 FQNEAQ.

This rearrangement joins TRBV19 to TRBJ1-5, with D maybe TRBD1 (5 bases). The germline V gene has CDR1 LNHDA and CDR2 SQIVND (reference sequence). V lost 7 bases to trimming and J lost 0 bases, with 10 bases between them. This CDR3 contains 14 residues. CDR3 amino acids: CASTTGASNQPQHF. As DNA, the CDR3 is TGTGCCAGTACAACAGGAGCTAGCAATCAGCCCCAGCATTTT.

This clone was seen more than once but under ten times. This chain uses TRBV5-4 with TRBJ1-2; D may be TRBD1 (6 bases). CDR1 is SGHNT and CDR2 is YYREEE in the germline V gene (reference sequence). The CDR3 extends over 15 amino acids. Trimming took 0 bases from V and 1 from J, leaving 10 bases between them. The CDR3 reads CASSLDRTVNYGYTF. CDR3 in DNA: TGTGCCAGCAGCTTGGATCGGACAGTTAACTATGGCTACACCTTC. Supplemented by reference TRBV5-4 and TRBJ1-2, the full variable domain reads ETGVTQSPTHLIKTRGQQVTLRCSSQSGHNTVSWYQQALGQGPQFIFQYYREEENGRGNFPPRFSGLQFPNYSSELNVNALELDDSALYLCASSLDRTVNYGYTFGSGTRLTVV.

V gene TRBV6-6 combines with J gene TRBJ1-1, with D perhaps TRBD1 (5 bases). CDR3 length: 14 residues. The V gene lost 5 bases and the J gene lost 3 bases, with 13 bases spanning the gap. The germline gives CDR1 MNHNY, CDR2 SVGAGI (reference sequence). The CDR3 region is CASSEQGKDTEAFF. The CDR3 DNA sequence: TGTGCCAGCAGTGAGCAGGGTAAGGACACTGAAGCTTTCTTT.

This clone was detected only a few times. The chain recombines TRBV5-6 with TRBJ2-2; D gene uncertain. V was pared by 1 base and J by 4 bases, with 5 bases between. Germline CDR1 SGHDT, CDR2 YYEEEE. The CDR3 has 13 amino acids. The CDR3 is CASSLYGTGELFF. The CDR3 coding sequence is TGTGCCAGCAGCTTGTACGGCACCGGGGAGCTGTTTTTT.

With regard to this clone: At the DNA level, this CDR3 is encoded by other sequences in the same sample as well. The chain uses TRBV5-1 and TRBJ2-3, with 7 nucleotides matching TRBD2. Germline loops: CDR1 SGHRS, CDR2 YFSETQ. CDR3 length equals 14 residues. V shed 4 bases, J shed 2 bases, and the junction held 4 bases outside the gene matches. CDR3 coding DNA: TGCGCCAGCAGCCCCGGGGGGATCACAGATACGCAGTATTTT. Translation gives CASSPGGITDTQYF.

This chain joins TRBV12-5 and TRBJ2-2; D is undetermined. Trimming took 2 bases from V and 3 from J, leaving 10 bases between them. The CDR3 contains 15 residues. CDR1 is LGHNT and CDR2 is FRNRAP in the germline V gene. CDR3 sequence: CASGLPLYDTGELFF. CDR3 in DNA: TGTGCTAGTGGTTTGCCTCTGTATGACACCGGGGAGCTGTTTTTT.

The chain joins TRBV6-5 to TRBJ2-5, with TRBD2 matching 10 bases. J was trimmed by 2 bases and V by 6 bases; bases with no gene match: 3. The CDR3 has 14 residues. Per the germline V gene, CDR1 is MNHEY and CDR2 is SVGAGI. The chain's CDR3 is CASSLAGAQETQYF. CDR3 bases: TGTGCCAGCAGCCTAGCGGGGGCACAAGAGACCCAGTACTTC.

This clone was detected a few times. This chain uses TRBV5-1 with TRBJ1-1; perhaps TRBD1 as D (5 bases). The CDR3 has 15 amino acids. Germline CDR1 SGHRS, CDR2 YFSETQ. V lost 0 bases and J lost 4, with 13 bases in between. CDR3: CASSLEGTLFTEAFF. CDR3 coding DNA: TGCGCCAGCAGCTTGGAAGGGACTCTTTTCACTGAAGCTTTCTTT.

This clone has a handful of counts. CDR3 bases: TGTGCCGGCGGAGTGGCTGGGGCCAACGTCCTGACTTTC. Translation gives CAGGVAGANVLTF. The gene calls are TRBV6-1 and TRBJ2-6; no firm D call. This CDR3 is built from 13 residues. Germline V gene sequence: CDR1 MNHNS, CDR2 SASEGT. Between the trimmed V and J ends, which lost 11 bases and 2 bases, there was a span of 10 bases.

Many counts were recorded for this clone. The genes are TRBV2 and TRBJ2-7; TRBD1 aligns across 8 bases. CDR1 is SNHLY, CDR2 FYNNEI, per germline. V lost 4 bases, J lost 2 bases, and 7 bases stayed unmatched. The CDR3 extends over 15 amino acids. The CDR3 sequence: CASSADRTGTYEQYF. In DNA, the CDR3 is TGTGCCAGCAGTGCTGATAGGACAGGGACCTACGAGCAGTACTTC. Using reference TRBV2 and TRBJ2-7 for the parts outside the CDR3, the full variable domain is EPEVTQTPSHQVTQMGQEVILRCVPISNHLYFYWYRQILGQKVEFLVSFYNNEISEKSEIFDDQFSVERPDGSNFTLKIRSTKLEDSAMYFCASSADRTGTYEQYFGPGTRLTVT.

The chain couples TRBV14 to TRBJ1-1; TRBD1 matches at 10 bases. Germline V gene data show CDR1 as SGHDN and CDR2 as FVKESK. This CDR3 comprises 17 residues. The J segment lost 3 bases and the V segment lost 4 bases, leaving 11 bases of the junction unmatched. The DNA of the CDR3 is TGTGCCAGCAGCCTCAGACAGGGGGCCCCTCCGGACACTGAAGCTTTCTTT. Amino acids: CASSLRQGAPPDTEAFF. Based on the CDR3 plus reference TRBV14 and TRBJ1-1, the full variable domain is EAGVTQFPSHSVIEKGQTVTLRCDPISGHDNLYWYRRVMGKEIKFLLHFVKESKQDESGMPNNRFLAERTGGTYSTLKVQPAELEDSGVYFCASSLRQGAPPDTEAFFGQGTRLTVV.

This clone occurred a few times. No DNA is shown, since the ends of the CDR3 on it are uncertain; the CDR3 is the one TCRdb lists. The chain carries TRBV7-8 and TRBJ1-5. The CDR3 is 16 residues long, counting both termini. Germline-derived CDR1 and CDR2 are SGHVS and FQNEAQ. CDR3 in amino acids: CASSVGPGVVGQPQHF.

This clone showed up just a few times. V usage is TRBV7-3 and J usage is TRBJ2-1; TRBD2 agrees at 9 bases. This CDR3 comprises 16 residues. The V gene's germline CDR1 is SGHTA and CDR2 FQGTGA. V lost 5 bases, J lost 6 bases, and 11 bases stayed unmatched. CDR3 loop: CASSPNRGGALNEQFF. The DNA of the CDR3 is TGTGCCAGCAGCCCCAACCGCGGGGGGGCCCTCAATGAGCAGTTCTTC.

In its sample, this clone was seen a few times. The chain has TRBV6-4 and TRBJ1-1; D call uncertain. Per the germline V gene, CDR1 is MRHNA and CDR2 is SNTAGT. This CDR3 spans 12 amino acids. V was pared by 5 bases and J by 5 bases, with 9 bases between. The CDR3 DNA reads TGTGCCAGCAGTTACGGAGGGACTGAAGCTTTCTTT. This encodes CASSYGGTEAFF.

The chain has TRBV6-5 and TRBJ2-7; tentative D call: TRBD2 (6 bases). In germline, CDR1 is MNHEY, CDR2 SVGAGI. The CDR3 loop spans 14 amino acids. The V gene lost 11 bases and the J gene lost 3 bases, with 20 bases spanning the gap. The CDR3 DNA sequence: TGTGCCTCCAAGGAGGGCAAGCTGAGCTACGAGCAGTACTTC. Protein product: CASKEGKLSYEQYF.

This rearrangement joins TRBV7-9 to TRBJ2-5, with 8 bases aligning to TRBD1. CDR3 length: 13 amino acids. Trimming took 5 bases from V and 3 from J; bases not matched to a gene: 2. CDR1 is SEHNR, CDR2 FQNEAQ, per germline (reference sequence). In DNA, the CDR3 is TGTGCCAGCAGCACACAGGGGGAAGAGACCCAGTACTTC. Protein product: CASSTQGEETQYF.

The rearrangement uses TRBV5-1 and TRBJ2-1; TRBD1 agrees at 12 bases. This CDR3 comprises 16 residues. The V gene end was trimmed by 0 bases and the J gene end by 7 bases; junction bases not matched to a gene: 5. Germline V CDR1 and CDR2: SGHRS, YFSETQ. CDR3 coding DNA: TGCGCCAGCAGCTTGGAACGGGACAGGGGGCAAAATGAGCAGTTCTTC. This codes for CASSLERDRGQNEQFF.

This chain uses TRBV5-4 with TRBJ1-1; D ambiguous. This CDR3 contains 12 residues. Trimming stripped 4 bases from V and 11 bases from J, with 15 bases between. Germline V gives CDR1 SGHNT, CDR2 YYREEE (reference sequence). The DNA for the CDR3 is TGTGCCAGCAGCCGCTCCCTAACAGAGGCTTTCTTT. Translated: CASSRSLTEAFF. The whole variable domain, filled in from reference TRBV5-4 and TRBJ1-1, reads ETGVTQSPTHLIKTRGQQVTLRCSSQSGHNTVSWYQQALGQGPQFIFQYYREEENGRGNFPPRFSGLQFPNYSSELNVNALELDDSALYLCASSRSLTEAFFGQGTRLTVV.

The chain employs TRBV6-1 and TRBJ2-1, with TRBD2 identical over 16 bases. V lost 3 bases and J lost 7; bases outside the gene matches: 9. The CDR3 totals 18 residues. Looked up from germline, CDR1 is MNHNS and CDR2 is SASEGT. The CDR3 DNA sequence: TGTGCCAGCAGTGAGGCTATCCCGGGACTAGCGGGGGGGAATGAGCAGTTCTTC. As protein: CASSEAIPGLAGGNEQFF.

This sequence joins TRBV2 and TRBJ1-2; 9 nucleotides align to TRBD1. Germline lookup yields CDR1 SNHLY and CDR2 FYNNEI. With 8 bases clipped from V and 4 bases from J, the junction kept 8 bases outside the gene matches. The CDR3 runs 14 residues. This chain's CDR3 is CASGTGGTTYGYTF. The CDR3 nucleotides read TGTGCCAGCGGTACAGGGGGCACTACCTATGGCTACACCTTC.